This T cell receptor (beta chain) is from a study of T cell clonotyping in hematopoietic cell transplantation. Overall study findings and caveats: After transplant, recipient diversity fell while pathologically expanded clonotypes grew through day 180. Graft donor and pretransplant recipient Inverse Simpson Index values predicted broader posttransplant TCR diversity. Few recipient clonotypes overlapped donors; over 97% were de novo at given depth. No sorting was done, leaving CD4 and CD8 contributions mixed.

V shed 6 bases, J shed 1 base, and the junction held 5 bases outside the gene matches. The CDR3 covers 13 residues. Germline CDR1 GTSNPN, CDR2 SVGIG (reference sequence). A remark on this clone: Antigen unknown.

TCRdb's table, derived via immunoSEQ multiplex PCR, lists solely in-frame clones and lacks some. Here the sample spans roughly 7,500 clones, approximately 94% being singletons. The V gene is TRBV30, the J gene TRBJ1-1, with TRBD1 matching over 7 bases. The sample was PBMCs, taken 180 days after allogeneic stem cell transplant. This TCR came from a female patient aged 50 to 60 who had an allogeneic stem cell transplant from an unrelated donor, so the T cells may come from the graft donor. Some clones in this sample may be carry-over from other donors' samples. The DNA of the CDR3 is TGTGCCTGTCTCGGGACAGCGAACACTGAAGCTTTCTTT. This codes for CACLGTANTEAFF. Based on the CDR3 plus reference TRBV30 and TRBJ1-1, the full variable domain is SQTIHQWPATLVQPVGSPLSLECTVEGTSNPNLYWYRQAAGRGLQLLFYSVGIGQISSEVPQNLSASRPQDRQFILSSKKLLLSDSGFYLCACLGTANTEAFFGQGTRLTVV.